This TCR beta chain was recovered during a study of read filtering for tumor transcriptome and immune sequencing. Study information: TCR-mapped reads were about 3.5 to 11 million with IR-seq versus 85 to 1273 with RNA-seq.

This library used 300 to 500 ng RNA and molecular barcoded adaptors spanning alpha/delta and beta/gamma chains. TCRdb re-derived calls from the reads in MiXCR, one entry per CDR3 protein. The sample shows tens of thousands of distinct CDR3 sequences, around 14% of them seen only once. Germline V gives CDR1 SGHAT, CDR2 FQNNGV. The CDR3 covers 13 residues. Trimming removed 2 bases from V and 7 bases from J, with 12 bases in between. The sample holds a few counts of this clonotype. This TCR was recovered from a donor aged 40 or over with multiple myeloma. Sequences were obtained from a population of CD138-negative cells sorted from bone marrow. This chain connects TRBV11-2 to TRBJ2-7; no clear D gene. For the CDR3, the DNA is TGTGCCAGCAGCTTACCCTCAGCCTTGGAGCAGTACTTC. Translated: CASSLPSALEQYF. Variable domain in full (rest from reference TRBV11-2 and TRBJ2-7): EAGVAQSPRYKIIEKRQSVAFWCNPISGHATLYWYQQILGQGPKLLIQFQNNGVVDDSQLPKDRFSAERLKGVDSTLKIQPAKLEDSAVYLCASSLPSALEQYFGPGTRLTVT.